A single sample is the source of the 13 T cell receptor beta chains below, sequenced in a study of blood T cell repertoires in COVID-19. Measured with immunoSEQ multiplex PCR; TCRdb has only the in-frame clones, and not every one. The sample yields under 150,000 clones, 70% to 90% seen once. The sequenced sample was PBMCs or T cells enriched from blood (not recorded which). The receptors were gathered from a woman younger than 45 with acute COVID-19.

This CDR3 is CASSYGGQGNYGYTF. The CDR3 nucleotides are TGTGCCAGCAGTTACGGGGGACAGGGCAACTATGGCTACACCTTC. The V and J genes are TRBV6-5 and TRBJ1-2, with 9 bases identical to TRBD1. Germline V gives CDR1 MNHEY, CDR2 SVGAGI. Trimming removed 2 bases from V and 2 bases from J; junction bases left unmatched: 3. The CDR3 sequence is 15 residues long.

This chain joins TRBV27 and TRBJ2-7, with TRBD2 matching over 10 bases. After removal of 3 bases from V and 5 bases from J, the junction contained 4 bases not matched to a gene. The germline V gene encodes CDR1 MNHEY and CDR2 SMNVEV (reference sequence). This CDR3 contains 14 residues. CDR3 sequence reads: CASSFSGRIHEQYF. The DNA for the CDR3 is TGTGCCAGCAGTTTTAGCGGGAGGATCCACGAGCAGTACTTC.

V and J are TRBV12-5 and TRBJ1-5; 7 nucleotides align to TRBD1. V gave up 1 base and J gave up 8 bases; unmatched junction bases: 11. Germline loops: CDR1 LGHNT, CDR2 FRNRAP. The CDR3 contains 16 residues. CDR3 amino acids: CASGLGTGSANEPQHF. DNA for the CDR3: TGTGCTAGTGGTTTGGGGACAGGTTCGGCTAATGAGCCCCAGCATTTT.

The chain couples TRBV7-9 to TRBJ1-4, with 9 nucleotides matching TRBD1. This CDR3 spans 16 amino acids. The V gene's germline CDR1 is SEHNR and CDR2 FQNEAQ (reference sequence). V lost 5 bases, J lost 8 bases, and 12 bases stayed unmatched. The CDR3 DNA reads as TGTGCCAGCAGCCACCTCCCGGGACAGGGAGACGAAAAACTGTTTTTT. Protein product: CASSHLPGQGDEKLFF.

This chain links TRBV5-4 with TRBJ2-3; 7 bases are shared with TRBD2. This CDR3 region has 15 residues. With 2 bases clipped from V and 6 bases from J, the junction kept 9 bases outside the gene matches. Germline CDR1 SGHNT, CDR2 YYREEE (reference sequence). The CDR3 DNA follows: TGTGCCAGCAGCTTCCGAGGGAGGGCCTGGGATACGCAGTATTTT. It encodes CASSFRGRAWDTQYF.

The rearrangement links TRBV7-2 to TRBJ2-3, with 8 bases lining up with TRBD1. The CDR3 runs 16 residues. The ends lost 1 base at V and 1 base at J; junction bases unmatched: 4. CDR1 is SGHTA and CDR2 is FQGNSA in the germline V gene. CDR3 nucleotides: TGTGCCAGCAGCTTAGTCCAGGGGGCTGGCACAGATACGCAGTATTTT. Residues: CASSLVQGAGTDTQYF.

The rearrangement joins TRBV5-4 to TRBJ2-2; 11 bases line up with TRBD1. The CDR3 is 15 residues long. The V and J ends lost 4 bases and 6 bases, in that order; junction bases with no gene match: 5. The V gene's germline CDR1 is SGHNT and CDR2 YYREEE (reference sequence). DNA for the CDR3: TGTGCCAGCAGCCCCGGACAGGGGGCCCCCGGGGAGCTGTTTTTT. Translated, it gives CASSPGQGAPGELFF. Full variable domain (outside the CDR3, taken from reference TRBV5-4 and TRBJ2-2): ETGVTQSPTHLIKTRGQQVTLRCSSQSGHNTVSWYQQALGQGPQFIFQYYREEENGRGNFPPRFSGLQFPNYSSELNVNALELDDSALYLCASSPGQGAPGELFFGEGSRLTVL.

The chain links TRBV5-1 to TRBJ2-2; 8 bases map to TRBD1. Germline CDR1 is SGHRS and CDR2 is YFSETQ. V lost 9 bases, J lost 1 base, and 5 bases stayed unmatched. CDR3 length: 14 residues. The CDR3 protein is CATRGTGNTGELFF. The CDR3 DNA follows: TGCGCCACCCGCGGGACAGGGAACACCGGGGAGCTGTTTTTT.

The V gene is TRBV30, the J gene TRBJ2-3; tentatively, D is TRBD2 (7 bases). The V and J ends lost 1 base and 2 bases respectively, with 13 bases between them. CDR1 is GTSNPN and CDR2 is SVGIG in the germline V gene (reference sequence). There are 15 residues in the CDR3. The CDR3 region has the DNA TGTGCCTGGAGTGGCAGGGGAGGGAACACAGATACGCAGTATTTT. Translating it yields CAWSGRGGNTDTQYF.

V gene TRBV4-1 combines with J gene TRBJ2-2, with D perhaps matching TRBD2 (6 bases). CDR1 MGHRA and CDR2 YSYEKL come from the germline V gene. V lost 1 base and J 8 bases, leaving 14 bases between the germline ends. The CDR3 consists of 15 residues. The CDR3 reads CASSQGWRDRGELFF. In nucleotides, the CDR3 is TGCGCCAGCAGCCAAGGCTGGAGGGATCGGGGGGAGCTGTTTTTT.

V is TRBV28 and J is TRBJ1-5; 7 positions match TRBD1. The CDR3 length is 15 residues. The germline CDR1 and CDR2 sequences are MDHEN and SYDVKM. Trimming took 4 bases from V and 1 from J; bases not matched to a gene: 4. The CDR3 DNA is TGTGCCAGCAGTTACCCGACAGGGAGCAATCAGCCCCAGCATTTT. Translated: CASSYPTGSNQPQHF.

V gene TRBV6-6 combines with J gene TRBJ2-5; D unresolved. CDR3 length: 11 amino acids. CDR1 and CDR2 from the germline V gene are MNHNY and SVGAGI (reference sequence). V gave up 9 bases and J gave up 5 bases, with 10 bases separating them. In nucleotides, the CDR3 is TGTGCCAGTAAACTGCGGGAGACCCAGTACTTC. This translates into CASKLRETQYF.

The chain joins TRBV13 to TRBJ1-3; tentatively, D is TRBD1 (6 bases). This CDR3 contains 13 residues. V lost 7 bases and J 2 bases, leaving 9 bases between the germline ends. Germline assignment: CDR1 PRHDT and CDR2 FYEKMQ (reference sequence). The CDR3 coding sequence is TGTGCCAGCACAGGGGACCCTGGAAACACCATATATTTT. Its translation: CASTGDPGNTIYF.